These T cell receptor beta chains were read from a single sample in a study of cytomegalovirus exposure and HLA in healthy donors. The repertoire was sequenced with immunoSEQ multiplex PCR; TCRdb's copy has only in-frame clones and lacks some. This table holds tens of thousands of clones, approximately 64% found once. The sample comprised PBMCs. These receptors were taken from a woman between 45 and 65 years old in good health and CMV-seropositive. The conserved cysteine and the conserved F or W are not part of the CDR3 here. The order of the fields is D gene, J gene, V gene, CDR3 protein. A D gene is named only where the DNA matches it firmly.

D: .
J: TRBJ2-7
V: TRBV7-2
CDR3: ASSLGSMSGEQY

D: TRBD2
J: TRBJ2-7
V: TRBV11-2
CDR3: ASSLELAGRYEQY

D: TRBD1
J: TRBJ2-7
V: TRBV7-3
CDR3: ASSSPLQGYVAYEQY

D: .
J: TRBJ2-7
V: TRBV10-3
CDR3: AISESRAGSYEQY

D: .
J: TRBJ1-1
V: TRBV5-5
CDR3: ASRSTGGTEAF

D: .
J: TRBJ2-3
V: TRBV5-1
CDR3: ASNSLGGARTDTQY

D: TRBD2
J: TRBJ2-5
V: TRBV6-1
CDR3: ASSEVRTRPRETQY

D: TRBD2
J: TRBJ2-1
V: TRBV7-8
CDR3: ASSFGASGDWNEQF

D: TRBD2
J: TRBJ2-2
V: TRBV7-3
CDR3: ASSLGLAVNTGELF

D: .
J: TRBJ2-5
V: TRBV7-8
CDR3: ASSFEPGETQY

D: TRBD1
J: TRBJ1-2
V: TRBV7-9
CDR3: ASSPPGGDGYGYT

D: .
J: TRBJ2-1
V: TRBV6-1
CDR3: ASSVRGNGYNEQF

D: TRBD2
J: TRBJ2-7
V: TRBV28
CDR3: ASSRLAGVYEQY

D: .
J: TRBJ1-5
V: TRBV6-1
CDR3: ASSEDRGVNQPQH

D: .
J: TRBJ1-5
V: TRBV18
CDR3: ASSPGGDNQPQH

D: .
J: TRBJ1-1
V: TRBV7-6
CDR3: ASSLSPGTTVEAF

D: TRBD1
J: TRBJ1-1
V: TRBV28
CDR3: ASSSGQGKRGTEAF

D: .
J: TRBJ2-3
V: TRBV2
CDR3: ASSDGLATYTDTQY

D: .
J: TRBJ2-7
V: TRBV7-2
CDR3: ASSLERAYEQY

D: .
J: TRBJ2-5
V: TRBV5-1
CDR3: ASSRDLAGNQETQY

D: .
J: TRBJ2-1
V: TRBV2
CDR3: ASSERSLPPYNEQF

D: .
J: TRBJ2-5
V: TRBV6-1
CDR3: ASSKGTPHQETQY

D: TRBD2
J: TRBJ2-5
V: TRBV7-7
CDR3: ASSLQAAGETQY

D: TRBD1
J: TRBJ2-6
V: TRBV7-2
CDR3: ASSSRDRTYSGANVLT

D: TRBD1
J: TRBJ2-3
V: TRBV6-5
CDR3: ASSYSPGGSTDTQY

D: TRBD1
J: TRBJ1-2
V: TRBV28
CDR3: ASSLDRGRGYGYT

D: .
J: TRBJ1-5
V: TRBV28
CDR3: ASSLLADNQPQH

D: TRBD2
J: TRBJ2-3
V: TRBV7-9
CDR3: ASSHGTSGGTDTQY

D: .
J: TRBJ2-1
V: TRBV28
CDR3: ASHHGLKEQF

D: .
J: TRBJ2-5
V: TRBV5-6
CDR3: ASSLEMGLQETQY

D: .
J: TRBJ1-3
V: TRBV6-5
CDR3: ASRLQGWGGNTIY

D: TRBD2
J: TRBJ2-3
V: TRBV12-5
CDR3: ASGRTSGATDTQY

D: TRBD1
J: TRBJ1-2
V: TRBV25-1
CDR3: ASSRQGNGYT

D: TRBD1
J: TRBJ2-2
V: TRBV7-9
CDR3: ASSLFPPQGAGTGELF

D: TRBD1
J: TRBJ1-4
V: TRBV7-6
CDR3: ASSQTGGGFVSEKLF

D: .
J: TRBJ2-5
V: TRBV5-1
CDR3: ASSSLARSRETQY

D: .
J: TRBJ1-1
V: TRBV28
CDR3: ASSLTNTEAF

D: .
J: TRBJ1-1
V: TRBV5-4
CDR3: ASSFGGGGTEAF

D: .
J: TRBJ2-5
V: TRBV9
CDR3: ASSVRAGRETQY

D: .
J: TRBJ2-3
V: TRBV11-2
CDR3: ASSLLADTQY

D: .
J: TRBJ2-2
V: TRBV6-5
CDR3: ASSYSSQTNTGELF

D: .
J: TRBJ2-3
V: TRBV30
CDR3: AWRSESLRRYTQY

D: .
J: TRBJ1-1
V: TRBV30
CDR3: AWSWTANTEAF